This entry lists 20 T cell receptor beta chains sequenced from one sample in a study of blood T cells in healthy people across ages. Through a sample-barcoded 5' primer and a J-beta primer mix, a second PCR was run for 7 to 11 cycles. TCRdb called the 5' RACE reads again in MiXCR, with one record for every CDR3 protein. This repertoire shows about a million distinct CDR3 sequences, roughly 50% found once; its top ten account for about 22%. Material: blood. These receptors all come from a woman aged 60-75 years in good health.

This clonotype came up a few times. The CDR3 reads CASSPRTSGRFNTDTQYF. The CDR3 DNA reads as TGTGCCAGCAGTCCCCGGACTAGCGGGAGGTTTAACACAGATACGCAGTATTTT. The V and J genes are TRBV7-9 and TRBJ2-3, with 14 bases lining up with TRBD2. This CDR3 has 18 residues. The V segment lost 6 bases and the J segment 2 bases; nucleotides outside the gene matches: 10. Germline values: CDR1 SEHNR, CDR2 FQNEAQ (reference sequence).

The V and J genes are TRBV20-1 and TRBJ1-5, with D hard to call. The CDR3 length is 15 residues. CDR1 DFQATT and CDR2 SNEGSKA come from the germline V gene (reference sequence). V was cut by 0 bases and J by 0 bases, with 9 bases left in between. CDR3 amino acids: CSAREILYSNQPQHF. CDR3 sequence (DNA): TGCAGTGCTAGAGAGATTCTATATAGCAATCAGCCCCAGCATTTT.

The chain recombines TRBV28 with TRBJ2-4, with D possibly being TRBD1 (7 bases). The J call may be wrong; the DNA end is better matched by TRBJ2-7. The germline V gene encodes CDR1 MDHEN and CDR2 SYDVKM. The CDR3 is 14 amino acids. This CDR3 reads CASSVGRGRSEQYF. The CDR3 region has the DNA TGTGCCAGCAGTGTTGGCAGGGGGAGGTCCGAGCAGTACTTC.

This clonotype was seen ten or more times. The chain couples TRBV4-1 to TRBJ2-7, with 10 bases matching TRBD2. The CDR3 extends over 14 amino acids. The germline V gene has CDR1 MGHRA and CDR2 YSYEKL. V was clipped by 2 bases and J by 4 bases; unmatched bases: 2. CDR3 residues: CASSQIAGGYEQYF. CDR3 coding DNA: TGCGCCAGCAGCCAAATAGCGGGAGGATACGAGCAGTACTTC.

The genes are TRBV28 and TRBJ2-5; 10 positions agree with TRBD2. V was pared by 2 bases and J by 4 bases, with 10 bases of the junction left unmatched. Germline CDR1 reads MDHEN; CDR2 reads SYDVKM. The CDR3 runs 17 residues. CDR3 sequence (DNA): TGTGCCAGCAGTTTAGGGGCTAGCGGGAGAGTGAGAGAGACCCAGTACTTC. This gives the protein CASSLGASGRVRETQYF.

The sample holds a few counts of this clonotype. CDR3 nucleotides: TGTGCCAGCAGTTTGACAGGGCGAACTGGGGCCAACGTCCTGACTTTC. Residues: CASSLTGRTGANVLTF. This chain uses TRBV28 with TRBJ2-6, with 7 bases matching TRBD1. The germline V gene encodes CDR1 MDHEN and CDR2 SYDVKM. V lost 3 bases to trimming and J lost 2 bases; unmatched junction nucleotides: 4. CDR3 length equals 16 residues.

The V call is TRBV29-1, the J call TRBJ2-1, with TRBD2 matching over 9 bases. Germline V gene data show CDR1 as SQVTM and CDR2 as ANQGSEA. V dropped 5 bases and J dropped 5; count of bases not matched to a gene: 25. This CDR3 is built from 20 residues. The CDR3, as DNA: TGCAGCGTTCGTTTTCTTAATTTTGCGGCTAGCGGGAATCTGGACAATGAGCAGTTCTTC. This translates into CSVRFLNFAASGNLDNEQFF.

This chain joins TRBV28 and TRBJ2-7; D not certain. Trimming took off 6 bases at V and 7 bases at J, with 13 bases between the two ends. CDR1 is MDHEN and CDR2 is SYDVKM in the germline V gene. CDR3 length equals 12 residues. The CDR3, as DNA: TGTGCCAGCAGCACGACGCCACCTGAGCAGTACTTC. Amino acids: CASSTTPPEQYF.

The chain has TRBV29-1 and TRBJ2-7; tentatively, D is TRBD2 (6 bases). The CDR3 has 12 residues. Trimming stripped 6 bases from V and 5 bases from J, with 14 bases between. Germline CDR1 reads SQVTM; CDR2 reads ANQGSEA. CDR3 sequence (DNA): TGCAGCGTAGCAACTAGCTTTCACGAGCAGTACTTC. Translated: CSVATSFHEQYF.

J is TRBJ2-7 and V is TRBV4-1; 9 bases match TRBD2. After removal of 3 bases from V and 3 bases from J, the junction contained 12 bases not matched to a gene. Germline CDR1 reads MGHRA; CDR2 reads YSYEKL. This CDR3 spans 17 amino acids. The CDR3 loop reads CASSHPGAREGYYEQYF. Here the CDR3 DNA reads TGCGCCAGCAGCCACCCTGGGGCGCGGGAGGGCTACTACGAGCAGTACTTC.

To note about this clonotype: This clone may be a read error of a much larger clone one base away. The rearrangement links TRBV29-1 to TRBJ2-3; D call uncertain. Germline V CDR1 and CDR2: SQVTM, ANQGSEA. The CDR3 length is 15 residues. The CDR3 spells CSVEDVNKKSETQYF. CDR3 DNA sequence: TGCAGCGTTGAAGATGTAAATAAAAAGTCAGAGACGCAGTATTTT.

Only a few counts were recorded for this clonotype. This sequence joins TRBV20-1 and TRBJ2-3; a possible D gene is TRBD1 (6 bases). This CDR3 is built from 16 residues. Germline values: CDR1 DFQATT, CDR2 SNEGSKA (reference sequence). V lost 3 bases and J lost 3, with 19 bases in between. CDR3 nucleotide sequence: TGCAGTGCTAGCCTATTCACAGGGAGTGGGACAGATACGCAGTATTTT. Translating it yields CSASLFTGSGTDTQYF.

The chain links TRBV5-1 to TRBJ2-1; the D call may be TRBD1 or TRBD2 (5 bases each). Judging by the DNA end, TRBJ2-7 fits better; the J call may be wrong. The CDR3 contains 14 residues. The germline V gene has CDR1 SGHRS and CDR2 YFSETQ. CDR3 amino acids: CASSYEGLYNEQYF. CDR3 nucleotides: TGCGCCAGCAGTTATGAGGGGCTCTACAATGAGCAGTACTTC.

The chain uses TRBV29-1 and TRBJ2-3; TRBD2 might be the D (6 bases). V gave up 6 bases and J gave up 6 bases, with 16 bases separating them. Germline CDR1 and CDR2: SQVTM and ANQGSEA. The CDR3 spans 13 residues. CDR3 residues: CSVPSAGSDTQYF. DNA of the CDR3: TGCAGCGTCCCCTCGGCGGGATCCGATACGCAGTATTTT.

The CDR3 sequence is CASNREDITDTQYF. The CDR3 bases are TGCGCCAGCAACAGGGAGGACATCACAGATACGCAGTATTTT. The V call is TRBV5-1, the J call TRBJ2-3, with D possibly being TRBD1 or TRBD2 (6 bases each). Trimming removed 6 bases from V and 2 bases from J, with 13 bases in between. The CDR3 is 14 residues long. The V gene's germline CDR1 is SGHRS and CDR2 YFSETQ.

The rearrangement uses TRBV3-1 and TRBJ2-7; D unresolved. The CDR3 spans 13 residues. V shed 2 bases and J shed 0 bases, with 5 bases lying between them. The germline V gene encodes CDR1 LGHDT and CDR2 YNNKEL (reference sequence). The chain's CDR3 is CASSQRYSYEQYF. CDR3 bases: TGTGCCAGCAGCCAAAGATACTCCTACGAGCAGTACTTC.

The chain combines TRBV10-3 with TRBJ2-3; D not certain. The CDR3 consists of 15 residues. Trimming shortened V by 8 bases and J by 0 bases, and 15 bases separated the two germline ends. Germline values: CDR1 ENHRY, CDR2 SYGVKD. The CDR3 coding sequence is TGTGCCATCGGTGCTGGCTTCCCTAGCACAGATACGCAGTATTTT. Residues: CAIGAGFPSTDTQYF.

This clonotype has more than one count but fewer than ten. This chain uses TRBV3-1 with TRBJ2-1; D possibly corresponds to TRBD2 (5 bases). The CDR3 has 11 amino acids. Deletions cut 3 bases from V and 11 bases from J, with 8 bases between. Germline assignment: CDR1 LGHDT and CDR2 YNNKEL (reference sequence). CDR3 residues: CASSQRVQQFF. For the CDR3, the DNA is TGTGCCAGCAGCCAGCGGGTCCAGCAGTTCTTC.

The genes are TRBV18 and TRBJ1-2; D remains ambiguous. The length of the CDR3 is 14 residues. Trimming shortened V by 2 bases and J by 0 bases, and 7 bases separated the two germline ends. Per the germline V gene, CDR1 is KGHSH and CDR2 is LQKENI. CDR3 amino acids: CASSPFDSNYGYTF. In nucleotides, the CDR3 is TGTGCCAGCTCACCATTTGATTCTAACTATGGCTACACCTTC.

There are a few counts of this clonotype. V usage is TRBV20-1 and J usage is TRBJ2-7; 10 bases are shared with TRBD2. The CDR3 is 14 residues long. V lost 6 bases and J lost 2; bases outside the gene matches: 7. Germline values: CDR1 DFQATT, CDR2 SNEGSKA (reference sequence). The CDR3 loop reads CSAPQLAGPYEQYF. The DNA for the CDR3 is TGCAGTGCCCCACAACTAGCGGGACCCTACGAGCAGTACTTC.